This TCR beta chain appears in the sequencing data of a study of cytomegalovirus exposure and HLA in healthy donors. V lost 3 bases, J lost 4 bases, and 10 bases lay in between. The CDR3 is 14 residues long. Germline assignment: CDR1 SGHVS and CDR2 FQNEAQ. PCR employed 60 Vbeta and 13 Jbeta primers. Sequencing used immunoSEQ multiplex PCR; TCRdb keeps in-frame clones, though not all of them. Its table records 150,000 or so clones. The TCR originated in a man in his thirties or forties in good health and CMV-seronegative. The chain carries TRBV7-8 and TRBJ2-1; weak D call: TRBD2 (5 bases). Sequences were obtained from PBMCs. The CDR3 region has the DNA TGTGCCAGCAGCTTGAAAGCGGCGTACAATGAGCAGTTCTTC. It encodes CASSLKAAYNEQFF.